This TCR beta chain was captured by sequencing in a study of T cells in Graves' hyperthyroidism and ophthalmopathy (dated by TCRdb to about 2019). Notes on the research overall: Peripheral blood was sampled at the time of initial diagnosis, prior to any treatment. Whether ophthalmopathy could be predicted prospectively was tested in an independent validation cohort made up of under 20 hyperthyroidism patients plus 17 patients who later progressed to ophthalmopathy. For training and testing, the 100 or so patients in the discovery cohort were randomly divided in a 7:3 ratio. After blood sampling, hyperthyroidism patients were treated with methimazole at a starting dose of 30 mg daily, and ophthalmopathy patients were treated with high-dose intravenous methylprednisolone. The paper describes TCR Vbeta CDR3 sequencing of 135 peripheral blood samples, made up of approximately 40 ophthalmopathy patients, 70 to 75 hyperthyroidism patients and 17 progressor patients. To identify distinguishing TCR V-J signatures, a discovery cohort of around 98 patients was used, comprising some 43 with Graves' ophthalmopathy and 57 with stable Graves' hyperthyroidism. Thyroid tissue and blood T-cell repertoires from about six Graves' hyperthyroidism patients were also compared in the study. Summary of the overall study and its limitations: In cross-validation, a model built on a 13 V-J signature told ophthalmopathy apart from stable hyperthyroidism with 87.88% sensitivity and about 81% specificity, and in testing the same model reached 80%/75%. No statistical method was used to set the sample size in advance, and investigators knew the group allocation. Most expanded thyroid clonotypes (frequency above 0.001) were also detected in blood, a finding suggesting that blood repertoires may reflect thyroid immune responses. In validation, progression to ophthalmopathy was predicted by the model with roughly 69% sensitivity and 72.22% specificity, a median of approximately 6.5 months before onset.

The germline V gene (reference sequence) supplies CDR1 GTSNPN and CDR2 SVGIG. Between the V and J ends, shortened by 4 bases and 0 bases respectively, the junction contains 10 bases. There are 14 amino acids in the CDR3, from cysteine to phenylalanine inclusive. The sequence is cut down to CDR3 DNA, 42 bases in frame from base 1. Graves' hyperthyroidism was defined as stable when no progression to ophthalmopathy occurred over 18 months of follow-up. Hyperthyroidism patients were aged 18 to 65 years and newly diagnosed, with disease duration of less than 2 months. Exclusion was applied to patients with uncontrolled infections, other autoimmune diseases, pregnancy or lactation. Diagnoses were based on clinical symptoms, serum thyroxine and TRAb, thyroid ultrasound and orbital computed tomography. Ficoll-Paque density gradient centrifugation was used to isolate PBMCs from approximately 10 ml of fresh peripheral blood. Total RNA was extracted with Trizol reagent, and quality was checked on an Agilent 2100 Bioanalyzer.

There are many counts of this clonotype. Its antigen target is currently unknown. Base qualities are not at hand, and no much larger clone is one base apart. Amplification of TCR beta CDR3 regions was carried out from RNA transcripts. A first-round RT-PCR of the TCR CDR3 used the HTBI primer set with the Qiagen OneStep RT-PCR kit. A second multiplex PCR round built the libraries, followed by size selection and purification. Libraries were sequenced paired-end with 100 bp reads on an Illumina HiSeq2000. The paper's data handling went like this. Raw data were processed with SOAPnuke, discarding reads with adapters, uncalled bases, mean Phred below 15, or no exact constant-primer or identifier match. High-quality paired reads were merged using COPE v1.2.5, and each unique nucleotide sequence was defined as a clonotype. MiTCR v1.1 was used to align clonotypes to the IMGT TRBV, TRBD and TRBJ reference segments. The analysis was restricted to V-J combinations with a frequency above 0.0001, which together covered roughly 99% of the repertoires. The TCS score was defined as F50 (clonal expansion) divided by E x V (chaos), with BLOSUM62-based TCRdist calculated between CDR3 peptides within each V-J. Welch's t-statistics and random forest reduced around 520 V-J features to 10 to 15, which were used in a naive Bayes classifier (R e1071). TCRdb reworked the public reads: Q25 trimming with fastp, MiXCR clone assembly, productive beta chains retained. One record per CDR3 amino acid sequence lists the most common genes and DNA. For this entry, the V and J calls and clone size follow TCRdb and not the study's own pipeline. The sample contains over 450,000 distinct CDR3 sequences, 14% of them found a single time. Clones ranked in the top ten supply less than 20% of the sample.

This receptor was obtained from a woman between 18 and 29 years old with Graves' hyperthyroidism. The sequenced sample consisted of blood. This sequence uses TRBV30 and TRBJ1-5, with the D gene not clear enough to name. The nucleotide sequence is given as TGTGCCTGGACGGGAAGGGCTAGCAATCAGCCCCAGCATTTT. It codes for CAWTGRASNQPQHF.